These 20 T cell receptor beta chains were all obtained from the same sample, sequenced in a study of blood T cell repertoires in COVID-19. Here immunoSEQ multiplex PCR was the method, and the copy in TCRdb shows in-frame clones only, minus some. The repertoire includes about 98,000 clones, around 80% of them detected once, and less than 25% sits in the top ten. The sample taken for sequencing was peripheral blood. The receptors stem from a man between 65 and 79 years old with acute or convalescent COVID-19.

J is TRBJ2-1 and V is TRBV3-1 (or the pseudogene TRBV3-2); 7 nucleotides line up with TRBD1. The CDR3 extends over 15 amino acids. J gave up 2 bases and V 4 bases, and 5 bases lay outside the gene matches. Germline CDR1 reads LGHDT; CDR2 reads YNNKEL (reference sequence). Written as DNA, the CDR3 is TGTGCCAGCAGCCGGGGCCAGGGGGCCTACAATGAGCAGTTCTTC. Amino acid sequence: CASSRGQGAYNEQFF.

This rearrangement joins TRBV6-5 to TRBJ1-5; possible D gene TRBD1, 6 bases. The V and J ends lost 6 bases and 7 bases respectively, with 10 bases between them. Per the germline V gene, CDR1 is MNHEY and CDR2 is SVGAGI. CDR3 size: 12 residues. CDR3 nucleotides: TGTGCCAGCAGAGTCCAGGGGCAGCCCCAGCATTTT. The encoded protein is CASRVQGQPQHF.

The rearrangement links TRBV5-1 to TRBJ1-3; D may be TRBD1 (6 bases). Germline V gene lookup returns CDR1 SGHRS and CDR2 YFSETQ. The CDR3 runs 14 residues. With 7 bases removed from V and 4 bases from J, the gap between germline ends came to 15 bases. The CDR3 sequence is CASSLQGQGNTIYF. CDR3 in DNA: TGCGCCAGCTCCTTACAGGGTCAGGGAAACACCATATATTTT.

V usage is TRBV7-2 and J usage is TRBJ2-1; 12 bases map to TRBD2. The trim removed 3 bases at V and 10 bases at J, leaving 10 bases unmatched. This CDR3 spans 16 amino acids. Germline loops: CDR1 SGHTA, CDR2 FQGNSA. CDR3 bases: TGTGCCAGCAGCTTGTATCGACTAGCGGGAGCGGAGGAGCAGTTCTTC. This gives the protein CASSLYRLAGAEEQFF. The whole variable domain, remainder taken from reference TRBV7-2 and TRBJ2-1, is GAGVSQSPSNKVTEKGKDVELRCDPISGHTALYWYRQSLGQGLEFLIYFQGNSAPDKSGLPSDRFSAERTGGSVSTLTIQRTQQEDSAVYLCASSLYRLAGAEEQFFGPGTRLTVL.

The J gene is TRBJ1-1, the V gene TRBV27, with D possibly being TRBD1 (6 bases). CDR3 size: 15 residues. Trimming took 3 bases from V and 5 from J, leaving 16 bases between them. Germline CDR1 and CDR2: MNHEY and SMNVEV (reference sequence). The CDR3 region is CASSLGGRGGTEAFF. The DNA of the CDR3 is TGTGCCAGCAGTTTGGGCGGCAGGGGCGGAACTGAAGCTTTCTTT.

This sequence joins TRBV5-1 and TRBJ2-1; 7 positions agree with TRBD2. CDR3 size: 16 residues. CDR1 is SGHRS and CDR2 is YFSETQ in the germline V gene. The trim removed 4 bases at V and 1 base at J, leaving 8 bases unmatched. The CDR3 region has the DNA TGCGCCAGCAGCCGGGGGGAGGTCCTGTCCTACAATGAGCAGTTCTTC. Amino acid sequence: CASSRGEVLSYNEQFF.

The chain combines TRBV6-5 with TRBJ1-1; D remains unclear. Germline values: CDR1 MNHEY, CDR2 SVGAGI. This CDR3 region has 13 residues. V gave up 6 bases and J gave up 4 bases, with 12 bases separating them. DNA for the CDR3: TGTGCCAGCAGCCCCCTAGCGGGCACTGAAGCTTTCTTT. Protein sequence: CASSPLAGTEAFF.

The rearrangement links TRBV27 to TRBJ2-7; no clear D gene. The V gene's germline CDR1 is MNHEY and CDR2 SMNVEV (reference sequence). V was clipped by 5 bases and J by 3 bases, with 8 bases between them. The CDR3 extends over 12 amino acids. CDR3 protein: CASSPGGYEQYF. The CDR3 DNA follows: TGTGCCAGCAGTCCGGGTGGCTACGAGCAGTACTTC.

The chain links TRBV5-1 to TRBJ2-3; D is uncertain. CDR1 is SGHRS and CDR2 is YFSETQ in the germline V gene. This CDR3 spans 13 amino acids. With 0 bases removed from V and 4 bases from J, the gap between germline ends came to 6 bases. CDR3 in DNA: TGCGCCAGCAGCTTGGTGGCAGCAGATACGCAGTATTTT. Translated, it gives CASSLVAADTQYF.

The chain is built from TRBV27 and TRBJ2-5, with D possibly being TRBD2 (6 bases). V was shortened by 6 bases and J by 5 bases, with 19 bases between the two germline ends. In germline, CDR1 is MNHEY, CDR2 SMNVEV (reference sequence). The CDR3 length is 15 residues. The chain's CDR3 is CASSASRAGGETQYF. The CDR3 bases are TGTGCCAGCAGCGCCTCAAGGGCTGGAGGGGAGACCCAGTACTTC.

The V call is TRBV5-1, the J call TRBJ2-7; tentative D call: TRBD1 (6 bases). This CDR3 region has 15 residues. V lost 4 bases and J lost 5, with 19 bases in between. Germline CDR1 is SGHRS and CDR2 is YFSETQ. CDR3 residues: CASSGGSGNRHEQYF. The CDR3 nucleotides are TGCGCCAGCAGCGGGGGCTCAGGGAATCGGCACGAGCAGTACTTC.

The chain is built from TRBV28 and TRBJ2-2, with 9 bases identical to TRBD1. J lost 7 bases, V lost 10 bases, and 10 bases had no gene match. The CDR3 loop spans 14 amino acids. Germline values: CDR1 MDHEN, CDR2 SYDVKM. The chain's CDR3 is CAIRTGAFGGELFF. CDR3 nucleotide sequence: TGTGCCATTCGGACAGGGGCTTTCGGCGGGGAGCTGTTTTTT.

This chain joins TRBV18 and TRBJ1-5, with 9 bases matching TRBD1. From germline, CDR1 is KGHSH and CDR2 LQKENI. The trim removed 3 bases at V and 4 bases at J, leaving 13 bases unmatched. The CDR3 covers 18 residues. The CDR3 DNA is TGTGCCAGCTCACCGGGGGCCGGGACAGGGAGGTTGAATCAGCCCCAGCATTTT. Translated: CASSPGAGTGRLNQPQHF.

This clone was picked up a small number of times. The chain combines TRBV5-1 with TRBJ2-3; possibly TRBD2 for D (5 bases). Trimming removed 3 bases from V and 14 bases from J, with 19 bases in between. Germline assignment: CDR1 SGHRS and CDR2 YFSETQ. The CDR3 length is 13 residues. Written as DNA, the CDR3 is TGCGCCAGCAGCTCCTCCGGGAACAGTCGGGCGTATTTT. Its protein product is CASSSSGNSRAYF.

J is TRBJ2-1 and V is TRBV28, with 7 bases lining up with TRBD2. V shed 5 bases and J 2 bases; nucleotides not matched to a gene: 12. The CDR3 contains 17 residues. The germline CDR1 and CDR2 sequences are MDHEN and SYDVKM. The CDR3 is CASSRRLSGITYNEQFF. For the CDR3, the DNA is TGTGCCAGCAGTAGAAGATTGAGCGGGATCACCTACAATGAGCAGTTCTTC.

CDR3 in amino acids: CASTLGQGAATIYF. CDR3 DNA sequence: TGTGCCAGCACCCTCGGACAGGGGGCAGCCACCATATATTTT. This rearrangement joins TRBV6-5 to TRBJ1-3; TRBD1 matches 11 bases. CDR1 is MNHEY, CDR2 SVGAGI, per germline. There are 14 residues in the CDR3. J was trimmed by 9 bases and V by 7 bases; bases with no gene match: 8.

The chain combines TRBV12-3 or TRBV12-4 with TRBJ1-5; no definite D call. The CDR3 has 13 amino acids. Between the trimmed V and J ends, which lost 2 bases and 7 bases, there was a span of 9 bases. The CDR3 DNA is TGTGCCAGCAGTTTACAAGAGAGGCAGCCCCAGCATTTT. As protein: CASSLQERQPQHF.

The chain combines TRBV28 with TRBJ1-5; no clear D. The CDR3 is made up of 12 amino acids. The V end was cut by 2 bases, the J end by 5 bases, with 4 bases between. Germline-derived CDR1 and CDR2 are MDHEN and SYDVKM. The CDR3 here is CASSLRDQPQHF. Here the CDR3 DNA reads TGTGCCAGCAGTTTACGGGATCAGCCCCAGCATTTT.

This clone was observed a handful of times. J is TRBJ2-6 and V is TRBV27; TRBD2 agrees at 9 bases. V shed 1 base, J shed 2 bases, and the junction held 3 bases outside the gene matches. The length of the CDR3 is 17 residues. Per the germline V gene, CDR1 is MNHEY and CDR2 is SMNVEV (reference sequence). CDR3 sequence: CASSLFGGGAGANVLTF. CDR3 nucleotides: TGTGCCAGCAGTTTATTTGGCGGGGGGGCTGGGGCCAACGTCCTGACTTTC.

V gene TRBV27 combines with J gene TRBJ2-5; D not certain. The CDR3 is 15 residues long. V shed 4 bases and J shed 0 bases, with 12 bases lying between them. CDR1 MNHEY and CDR2 SMNVEV come from the germline V gene (reference sequence). Here the CDR3 DNA reads TGTGCCAGCAGTTACGGTCCCGAGTACCAAGAGACCCAGTACTTC. It codes for CASSYGPEYQETQYF.